This record covers a single T cell receptor (beta chain). Its antigen is currently unknown. The sample originates from a study of OX40 agonist ivuxolimab in advanced cancers. Study overall: Patients were treated with ivuxolimab, an agonistic anti-OX40 (CD134) antibody. Partial responses occurred in Three dose-escalation patients, one with hepatocellular carcinoma and two with cutaneous melanoma.

Study-wide results and caveats: Expanded peripheral T cells had an undetermined antigen specificity. Among the lowest levels of clonal expansion were found in partial responders at 0.1-3.0 mg/kg.

Some clones are missing from TCRdb's copy, which holds only in-frame ones; the method was immunoSEQ multiplex PCR. Of 74,000 or so clones in the sample, 75% to 90% were seen once. Trimming at V came to 2 bases and at J to 5 bases, leaving 3 bases not matched to a gene. The germline CDR1 and CDR2 sequences are MNHEY and SMNVEV (reference sequence). CDR3 length: 15 amino acids. The chain links TRBV27 to TRBJ2-1; TRBD2 aligns across 10 bases. Sequenced material: CD4+ or CD8+ T cells sorted from blood, taken in a trial of the OX40 agonist ivuxolimab. The clonotype comes from an adult with an advanced solid tumor such as melanoma, head and neck, liver or kidney cancer. In nucleotides, the CDR3 is TGTGCCAGCAGTTTACGGACTAGCGGTGACAATGAGCAGTTCTTC. It codes for CASSLRTSGDNEQFF.